This T cell receptor beta chain derives from a study of cytomegalovirus exposure and HLA in healthy donors. With regard to this clone: Its cognate antigen is unknown.

The germline V gene encodes CDR1 KGHSH and CDR2 LQKENI. CDR3 length: 15 amino acids. With V trimmed by 1 base and J by 7 bases, 7 bases remained unmatched. Study results and limitations: Most likely, a cluster of highly shared sequence variants arose as a sequencing artifact. Across donors, sequencing depth was assumed by presence/absence analyses to be roughly uniform. The classifier, whose performance was assessed in both the original and validation cohorts, reportedly diagnosed cytomegalovirus status with high specificity and sensitivity.

In the PCR, 60 Vbeta and 13 Jbeta primers were used. The assay was immunoSEQ multiplex PCR, and TCRdb's table has in-frame clones only and misses some. The data contain about 98,000 clones, under 85% of them seen just once; the ten biggest clones take up roughly 9.8%. The receptor was isolated from a man between 18 and 35 years old in good health and CMV-seropositive. The chain joins TRBV18 to TRBJ1-5; 7 positions agree with TRBD1. The specimen sequenced was PBMCs. The CDR3 bases are TGTGCCAGCTCACCACGTGGACAGGTAGGCCAGCCCCAGCATTTT. Amino acids: CASSPRGQVGQPQHF.